Following are 17 T cell receptor beta chains from one sample sequenced in a study of CD4 T cells in relation to SARS-CoV-2 and coronaviruses. Profiling relied on immunoSEQ multiplex PCR, and the TCRdb table lists in-frame clones only, not all of them. Of nearly 30,000 clones listed, about 80% are singletons. The antigens for these receptors are not known. Before the COVID-19 pandemic, during about 2010-2018, CD4+ T cells were taken from unexposed donors. CD4+ T cells were isolated from the cells after around eleven days of culture. The sequenced sample was CD4+ T cells from PBMCs, cultured in vitro. These receptors all come from a human donor in good health.

The chain carries TRBV3-1 (or the pseudogene TRBV3-2) and TRBJ1-5, with unresolved D. The CDR3 runs 15 residues. V was cut by 1 base and J by 2 bases, with 9 bases left in between. CDR1 and CDR2 from the germline V gene are LGHDT and YNNKEL (reference sequence). The CDR3 reads CASSQGVSGNQPQHF. Here the CDR3 DNA reads TGTGCCAGCAGCCAAGGGGTATCGGGCAATCAGCCCCAGCATTTT.

This chain connects TRBV5-1 to TRBJ2-2; TRBD2 is a possible D gene (5 bases). Germline V gene data show CDR1 as SGHRS and CDR2 as YFSETQ. The CDR3 is made up of 15 amino acids. V was shortened by 0 bases and J by 1 base, with 7 bases between the two germline ends. The CDR3 DNA follows: TGCGCCAGCAGCTTGGAAGCGGAGAACACCGGGGAGCTGTTTTTT. Its protein product is CASSLEAENTGELFF.

The V and J genes are TRBV25-1 and TRBJ2-1, with TRBD2 matching over 7 bases. V lost 4 bases and J lost 5; bases outside the gene matches: 11. The CDR3 length is 16 residues. The germline CDR1 and CDR2 sequences are MGHDK and SYGVNS. CDR3 amino acids: CASSGGGTLVDNEQFF. CDR3 nucleotides: TGTGCCAGCAGTGGGGGGGGAACGCTGGTGGACAATGAGCAGTTCTTC.

The chain links TRBV29-1 to TRBJ1-1; the D gene is possibly TRBD1 (5 bases). V was pared by 4 bases and J by 1 base, with 10 bases between. The CDR3 has 13 residues. Per the germline V gene, CDR1 is SQVTM and CDR2 is ANQGSEA. The CDR3 nucleotides are TGCAGCGTTGCTAGGGGAGGGAACACTGAAGCTTTCTTT. It yields the protein CSVARGGNTEAFF. Using reference TRBV29-1 and TRBJ1-1 for the parts outside the CDR3, the full variable domain is SAVISQKPSRDICQRGTSLTIQCQVDSQVTMMFWYRQQPGQSLTLIATANQGSEATYESGFVIDKFPISRPNLTFSTLTVSNMSPEDSSIYLCSVARGGNTEAFFGQGTRLTVV.

The chain employs TRBV9 and TRBJ1-1, with 7 bases identical to TRBD1. The CDR3 is 14 amino acids. Trimming removed 4 bases from V and 1 base from J; junction bases left unmatched: 4. Germline CDR1 is SGDLS and CDR2 is YYNGEE. CDR3 sequence reads: CASSSDRTNTEAFF. In nucleotides, the CDR3 is TGTGCCAGCAGCTCGGACAGGACGAACACTGAAGCTTTCTTT. Drawing the rest from reference TRBV9 and TRBJ1-1, the complete variable domain is DSGVTQTPKHLITATGQRVTLRCSPRSGDLSVYWYQQSLDQGLQFLIQYYNGEERAKGNILERFSAQQFPDLHSELNLSSLELGDSALYFCASSSDRTNTEAFFGQGTRLTVV.

Only a few counts were recorded for this clone. The rearrangement joins TRBV9 to TRBJ1-1, with unresolved D. The V end lost 4 bases, the J end lost 5 bases, and 12 bases lay between the germline ends. The CDR3 consists of 13 residues. CDR1 is SGDLS, CDR2 YYNGEE, per germline. CDR3 bases: TGTGCCAGCAGCCCCCGGCCGGGGACTGAAGCTTTCTTT. Its translation is CASSPRPGTEAFF.

The sample holds a few counts of this clone. The chain recombines TRBV5-1 with TRBJ2-7, with TRBD2 matching over 10 bases. The CDR3 covers 16 residues. CDR1 and CDR2 from the germline V gene are SGHRS and YFSETQ. Trimming took 5 bases from V and 0 from J; bases not matched to a gene: 8. In nucleotides, the CDR3 is TGCGCCAGCAGGCCGGGACTAGCGCAAACCTCCTACGAGCAGTACTTC. Its translation is CASRPGLAQTSYEQYF.

This chain joins TRBV29-1 and TRBJ1-2; 9 nucleotides line up with TRBD1. V shed 7 bases, J shed 8 bases, and the junction held 5 bases outside the gene matches. Germline V gene sequence: CDR1 SQVTM, CDR2 ANQGSEA. This CDR3 comprises 11 residues. This CDR3 is CSAQGAEGYTF. The CDR3 DNA is TGCAGCGCACAGGGGGCGGAGGGCTACACCTTC. Filled out from reference TRBV29-1 and TRBJ1-2, the complete variable domain reads SAVISQKPSRDICQRGTSLTIQCQVDSQVTMMFWYRQQPGQSLTLIATANQGSEATYESGFVIDKFPISRPNLTFSTLTVSNMSPEDSSIYLCSAQGAEGYTFGSGTRLTVV.

The genes are TRBV30 and TRBJ2-5; 8 bases align to TRBD2. The germline V gene encodes CDR1 GTSNPN and CDR2 SVGIG (reference sequence). V shed 4 bases and J 5 bases; nucleotides not matched to a gene: 3. This CDR3 is built from 12 residues. This CDR3 reads CAWTSGGETQYF. The CDR3 DNA reads TGTGCCTGGACATCGGGAGGGGAGACCCAGTACTTC. Complete variable domain (other parts from reference TRBV30 and TRBJ2-5): SQTIHQWPATLVQPVGSPLSLECTVEGTSNPNLYWYRQAAGRGLQLLFYSVGIGQISSEVPQNLSASRPQDRQFILSSKKLLLSDSGFYLCAWTSGGETQYFGPGTRLLVL.

This clone was seen a few times. This sequence joins TRBV5-1 and TRBJ1-1, with TRBD1 identical over 11 bases. CDR3 length: 17 amino acids. With V trimmed by 4 bases and J by 1 base, 9 bases remained unmatched. The germline V gene encodes CDR1 SGHRS and CDR2 YFSETQ. CDR3 protein: CASSLRGQGAGNTEAFF. CDR3 sequence (DNA): TGCGCCAGCAGCCTCCGAGGACAGGGGGCTGGGAACACTGAAGCTTTCTTT.

This chain links TRBV28 with TRBJ1-5, with 9 bases identical to TRBD1. Germline V gene sequence: CDR1 MDHEN, CDR2 SYDVKM. The V gene end was trimmed by 4 bases and the J gene end by 0 bases; junction bases not matched to a gene: 13. The CDR3 covers 19 residues. The CDR3 nucleotides are TGTGCCAGCAGTTCCTGGACAGGGGCAGTTTTTTATAGCAATCAGCCCCAGCATTTT. As protein: CASSSWTGAVFYSNQPQHF.

This chain uses TRBV4-2 with TRBJ2-7; the D gene could be TRBD1 or TRBD2 (5 bases each). V lost 1 base to trimming and J lost 5 bases, with 18 bases between them. CDR1 and CDR2 from the germline V gene are LGHNA and YNFKEQ. This CDR3 has 16 residues. CDR3 sequence: CASSQVGDLEVDEQYF. The DNA for the CDR3 is TGTGCCAGCAGCCAAGTGGGGGACCTCGAGGTCGACGAGCAGTACTTC.

The rearrangement joins TRBV14 to TRBJ2-1; weak D call: TRBD1 (6 bases). Between the trimmed V and J ends, which lost 0 bases and 4 bases, there was a span of 10 bases. The CDR3 length is 15 residues. CDR1 SGHDN and CDR2 FVKESK come from the germline V gene. The CDR3 loop is CASSQDQGQYNEQFF. The CDR3 DNA reads TGTGCCAGCAGCCAAGACCAAGGACAGTACAATGAGCAGTTCTTC.

The chain joins TRBV7-2 to TRBJ2-3, with 11 bases fitting TRBD2. Germline trimming cut 5 bases from V and 6 bases from J; bases unmatched to any gene: 10. The V gene's germline CDR1 is SGHTA and CDR2 FQGNSA. The CDR3 is 16 amino acids. The CDR3 coding sequence is TGTGCCAGCAGCCAAAAACTAGCGGGGGTAACGGATACGCAGTATTTT. Protein product: CASSQKLAGVTDTQYF.

This clone was counted a few times. The chain uses TRBV30 and TRBJ1-3; 8 bases match TRBD1. The J segment lost 4 bases and the V segment lost 2 bases, leaving 4 bases of the junction unmatched. From germline, CDR1 is GTSNPN and CDR2 SVGIG (reference sequence). The CDR3 consists of 14 residues. The CDR3 sequence is CAWSTGQGGNTIYF. The CDR3 nucleotides read TGTGCCTGGAGTACCGGACAGGGAGGAAACACCATATATTTT.

This chain links TRBV3-1 (or the pseudogene TRBV3-2) with TRBJ2-2; 10 nucleotides align to TRBD2. CDR1 and CDR2 from the germline V gene are LGHDT and YNNKEL (reference sequence). The CDR3 runs to 16 residues. V lost 4 bases to trimming and J lost 4 bases; unmatched junction nucleotides: 6. The CDR3 sequence: CASSPLAGAVTGELFF. In DNA form, the CDR3 reads TGTGCCAGCAGCCCTCTAGCGGGAGCGGTCACCGGGGAGCTGTTTTTT.

This clone was seen only once. The chain carries TRBV7-2 and TRBJ2-1; 16 positions match TRBD2. Germline V lookup: CDR1 SGHTA, CDR2 FQGNSA. The CDR3 has 18 amino acids. V shed 5 bases, J shed 6 bases, and the junction held 10 bases outside the gene matches. The CDR3 bases are TGTGCCAGCAGCCCGGGACTAGCGGGGGGGCCTCTAGGCAATGAGCAGTTCTTC. It encodes CASSPGLAGGPLGNEQFF.